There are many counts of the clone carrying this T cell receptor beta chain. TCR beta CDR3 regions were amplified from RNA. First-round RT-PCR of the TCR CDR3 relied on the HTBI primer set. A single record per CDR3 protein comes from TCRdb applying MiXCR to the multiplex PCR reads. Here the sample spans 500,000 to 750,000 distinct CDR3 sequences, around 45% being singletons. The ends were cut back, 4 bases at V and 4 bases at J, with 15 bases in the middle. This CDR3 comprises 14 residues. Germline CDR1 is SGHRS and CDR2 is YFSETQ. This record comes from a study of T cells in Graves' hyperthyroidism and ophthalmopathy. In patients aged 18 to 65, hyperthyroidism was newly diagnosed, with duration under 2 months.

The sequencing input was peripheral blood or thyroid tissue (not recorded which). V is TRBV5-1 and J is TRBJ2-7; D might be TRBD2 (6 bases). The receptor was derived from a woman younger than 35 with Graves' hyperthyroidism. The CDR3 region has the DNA TGCGCCAGCAGCCAAGCGGGCGTAGGATACGAGCAGTACTTC. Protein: CASSQAGVGYEQYF.